This TCR beta chain was recovered during a study of response to subunit inactivated influenza vaccine (dated by TCRdb to 2016 to 2019). At the level of the whole study: To follow how T cells responded to a trivalent subunit inactivated influenza vaccine, the researchers relied on deep quantitative profiling of the T cell receptor repertoire. General findings and caveats noted by the study authors: It was suggested by the authors that each seasonal influenza vaccination may recruit only a limited number of new T cells.

Taken from cysteine to phenylalanine, the CDR3 has 16 residues. Here the CDR3 DNA is all that survives: 48 bases in frame from base 1. Reading the germline V gene (reference sequence) gives CDR1 DFQATT and CDR2 SNEGSKA. In the case of this clonotype: Its antigen is currently not known. A junction end diverges from the germline sequence, so it may reflect a read error.

The library was built by means of RT-PCR. Sequencing was performed on an Illumina HiSeq 2500. TCRdb trimmed the raw reads at Q25, called clones with MiXCR and kept productive beta chains. A single entry per CDR3 protein holds the most common genes and DNA from its merged rows. This sample holds approximately 530,000 distinct CDR3 sequences; about 7.6% were observed only once. The ten largest clones capture 10% to 15% of the sample. Here the sequenced sample was PBMCs from blood, taken less than 30 months after vaccination. The TCR sequence derives from a man aged 50-75 years who received an inactivated influenza vaccine. Donor details come from another sample of the same person, matched by shared clones. Recombination linked TRBV20-1 to TRBJ2-5; 10 nucleotides in the junction match TRBD1. Read as DNA, the sequence is TGCTGTGCTAGAGACGCCCGGGACAGGGGAGGAGAGACCCAGTACTTC. Its amino acids are CCARDARDRGGETQYF.